The 14 T cell receptor beta chains below come from one sample, sequenced in a study of blood T cells in healthy people across ages. A second PCR, run for about 6 to 11 cycles, used a sample-barcoded 5' primer plus a J-beta primer mix. TCRdb passed the 5' RACE reads through MiXCR, listing each CDR3 protein once. This table holds about 780,000 distinct CDR3 sequences, approximately 24% found once. The sample was also reused in another study, on T cells of mothers and their children.

The sample comprised blood. The receptor source for this set is a boy between 10 and 17 years old in good health.

This clonotype was counted between two and nine times. J is TRBJ1-2 and V is TRBV5-1, with D tentatively TRBD1 (6 bases). The germline V and J ends were trimmed by 4 bases and 4 bases, with 14 bases remaining between them. Germline-derived CDR1 and CDR2 are SGHRS and YFSETQ. The CDR3 sequence is 14 residues long. The CDR3 loop is CASSPGTPSYGYTF. In DNA form, the CDR3 reads TGCGCCAGCAGCCCCGGGACACCTAGCTATGGCTACACCTTC.

This clonotype was observed a handful of times. The chain is built from TRBV11-2 and TRBJ2-7; the D gene is possibly TRBD1 (6 bases). V was pared by 2 bases and J by 2 bases, with 13 bases between. Germline V lookup: CDR1 SGHAT, CDR2 FQNNGV. The CDR3 has 15 residues. The CDR3 spells CASSLRTASAYEQYF. The CDR3 DNA is TGTGCCAGCAGCTTAAGGACAGCCTCCGCCTACGAGCAGTACTTC. The full variable domain, in which reference TRBV11-2 and TRBJ2-7 provide the parts outside the CDR3, is EAGVAQSPRYKIIEKRQSVAFWCNPISGHATLYWYQQILGQGPKLLIQFQNNGVVDDSQLPKDRFSAERLKGVDSTLKIQPAKLEDSAVYLCASSLRTASAYEQYFGPGTRLTVT.

In this sample, this clonotype turned up a few times. This rearrangement joins TRBV7-9 to TRBJ2-1; maybe TRBD1 (6 bases). Germline V gives CDR1 SEHNR, CDR2 FQNEAQ (reference sequence). The CDR3 contains 15 residues. Trimming took off 4 bases at V and 0 bases at J, with 10 bases between the two ends. The CDR3 reads CASSSGVVSYNEQFF. CDR3 bases: TGTGCCAGCAGCTCAGGGGTTGTCTCCTACAATGAGCAGTTCTTC. Looking up the rest from reference TRBV7-9 and TRBJ2-1 gives the full variable domain: DTGVSQNPRHKITKRGQNVTFRCDPISEHNRLYWYRQTLGQGPEFLTYFQNEAQLEKSRLLSDRFSAERPKGSFSTLEIQRTEQGDSAMYLCASSSGVVSYNEQFFGPGTRLTVL.

This clonotype was recorded a few times. The V call is TRBV27, the J call TRBJ1-1, with D hard to call. The CDR3 sequence is 13 residues long. V was clipped by 6 bases and J by 0 bases, with 8 bases between them. Germline V lookup: CDR1 MNHEY, CDR2 SMNVEV (reference sequence). The CDR3 sequence: CASSGRMNTEAFF. The CDR3 DNA sequence: TGTGCCAGCAGCGGACGGATGAACACTGAAGCTTTCTTT.

The rearrangement joins TRBV6-6 to TRBJ2-1; 8 nucleotides match TRBD2. This CDR3 is 16 amino acids long. CDR1 is MNHNY and CDR2 is SVGAGI in the germline V gene (reference sequence). V was pared by 6 bases and J by 3 bases, with 10 bases of the junction left unmatched. The CDR3 nucleotides are TGTGCCAGCAGCGCCCCGGCGGGGGGAAACTACAATGAGCAGTTCTTC. It codes for CASSAPAGGNYNEQFF.

This clonotype was seen repeatedly, ten times or more. The J gene is TRBJ2-5, the V gene TRBV7-9; TRBD1 might be the D (7 bases). The germline CDR1 and CDR2 sequences are SEHNR and FQNEAQ (reference sequence). The CDR3 extends over 13 amino acids. Trimming took 6 bases from V and 5 from J, leaving 13 bases between them. CDR3 bases: TGTGCCAGCAGAGATGGAGGGGGCGAGACCCAGTACTTC. Translated: CASRDGGGETQYF.

For the CDR3, the DNA is TGCGCCAGCAGCGGGGACAGGGGAGAGGAAAAACTGTTTTTT. Amino acids: CASSGDRGEEKLFF. The V and J genes are TRBV5-1 and TRBJ1-4; TRBD1 agrees at 10 bases. V trimming: 4 bases; J trimming: 8 bases; junction bases outside the gene matches: 5. CDR1 is SGHRS and CDR2 is YFSETQ in the germline V gene. CDR3 length: 14 residues.

The genes are TRBV7-8 and TRBJ2-5, with no clear D. The CDR3 extends over 13 amino acids. V was trimmed by 5 bases and J by 3 bases, leaving 10 bases between them. CDR1 SGHVS and CDR2 FQNEAQ come from the germline V gene. The CDR3 DNA sequence: TGTGCCAGCAGCAATGACGGCGAAGAGACCCAGTACTTC. Amino acids: CASSNDGEETQYF.

This clonotype was found many times. This rearrangement joins TRBV7-2 to TRBJ2-3, with a possible D match to TRBD1 (5 bases). There are 13 residues in the CDR3. Trimming took off 3 bases at V and 2 bases at J, with 6 bases between the two ends. The germline gives CDR1 SGHTA, CDR2 FQGNSA. CDR3 DNA sequence: TGTGCCAGCAGCTTTGGGGCCACAGATACGCAGTATTTT. Translation: CASSFGATDTQYF.

The table lists this clonotype with a few counts. The rearrangement links TRBV6-1 to TRBJ2-7; no definite D call. There are 13 residues in the CDR3. Germline values: CDR1 MNHNS, CDR2 SASEGT. Trimming removed 4 bases at V and 3 bases at J, with 10 bases between. CDR3 sequence reads: CASSVESGYEQYF. In DNA form, the CDR3 reads TGTGCCAGCAGTGTAGAGAGTGGCTACGAGCAGTACTTC.

The chain uses TRBV12-3 or TRBV12-4 and TRBJ2-1; D may be TRBD2 (6 bases). V gave up 3 bases and J gave up 1 base, with 10 bases separating them. The CDR3 covers 15 residues. The CDR3 DNA follows: TGTGCCAGCAGTTTTATGGGGGGTTCCTACAATGAGCAGTTCTTC. Its translation is CASSFMGGSYNEQFF.

This clonotype was detected only a few times. The gene calls are TRBV18 and TRBJ1-4, with D uncertain. In germline, CDR1 is KGHSH, CDR2 LQKENI. Deletions cut 3 bases from V and 4 bases from J, with 9 bases between. CDR3 length: 14 residues. As DNA, the CDR3 is TGTGCCAGCTCACCCCCGAGCAATAATGAAAAACTGTTTTTT. The encoded protein is CASSPPSNNEKLFF. The full variable domain, with the rest looked up from reference TRBV18 and TRBJ1-4, is NAGVMQNPRHLVRRRGQEARLRCSPMKGHSHVYWYRQLPEEGLKFMVYLQKENIIDESGMPKERFSAEFPKEGPSILRIQQVVRGDSAAYFCASSPPSNNEKLFFGSGTQLSVL.

The chain carries TRBV5-1 and TRBJ2-7, with D uncertain. The closer fit of TRBJ2-1 to the DNA end suggests the J call may be wrong. Germline lookup yields CDR1 SGHRS and CDR2 YFSETQ. The CDR3 covers 16 residues. The CDR3 protein is CASRPTDTHAPYEQFF. The CDR3 nucleotides are TGCGCCAGCAGACCCACCGACACCCATGCGCCCTATGAGCAGTTCTTC.

This clonotype was seen repeatedly, ten times or more. The V and J genes are TRBV2 and TRBJ2-6, with D maybe TRBD1 (6 bases). The CDR3 spans 15 residues. CDR1 is SNHLY, CDR2 FYNNEI, per germline. The germline V and J ends were trimmed by 5 bases and 1 base, with 9 bases remaining between them. CDR3 in amino acids: CASSIQGSGANVLTF. CDR3 coding DNA: TGTGCCAGCAGTATTCAGGGGTCTGGGGCCAACGTCCTGACTTTC.